The T cell receptor beta chain under discussion was sequenced for a study of T cell changes during pregnancy in multiple sclerosis (dated by TCRdb to about 2019). Describing the broader study: In women with multiple sclerosis, the researchers looked at how the T cell repertoire shifted as pregnancy progressed.

Details on this clone: This clone's antigen is unknown. Nothing much larger sits one base from this clone, and base qualities are not available.

Library prep was done by the immunoSEQ multiplex PCR assay. What TCRdb holds here is the immuneACCESS table cut down to in-frame rearrangements. Part of the clones is not present; checked against another copy, under half of the missing clones reflect an unresolved V gene, and the others are unexplained. The sample table contains about 35,000 clones; only one count was recorded for roughly 93% of them. The ten largest make up roughly 0.39% of the sample. There are 15 amino acids in the CDR3, from cysteine to phenylalanine inclusive. Solely the CDR3 DNA is kept, with 45 bases framed from the first base. Relative to germline, V is missing 3 bases and J is missing 2 bases, with 2 bases of the junction outside any gene match. Via the germline V gene (reference sequence), CDR1 is MNHEY and CDR2 SMNVEV.

The rearranged segments are TRBV27 and TRBJ1-5; 9 middle bases align to TRBD1. This TCR was sampled from a female donor with multiple sclerosis, enrolled in a pregnancy study. The sequencing used CD4+ T cells from peripheral blood mononuclear cells, collected in the first trimester of pregnancy. CDR3 reads: CASSFGTGRNQPQHF. The sequence in DNA is TGTGCCAGCAGTTTTGGGACAGGGCGCAATCAGCCCCAGCATTTT.